This T cell receptor beta chain was identified in a study of T cell changes during pregnancy in multiple sclerosis. Generated by immunoSEQ multiplex PCR, the TCRdb table keeps only in-frame clones and is missing some. The sample consists of about 67,000 clones, 90% to 95% of them appearing once. V was pared by 0 bases and J by 5 bases, with 6 bases of the junction left unmatched. This CDR3 has 16 residues. Germline V CDR1 and CDR2: KGHSH, LQKENI. The receptor was derived from a female donor with multiple sclerosis, enrolled in a pregnancy study. The chain uses TRBV18 and TRBJ2-5; 10 nucleotides agree with TRBD2. The sequenced sample was peripheral blood, obtained in the second trimester of pregnancy. CDR3 sequence: CASSPPAGGLLETQYF. The CDR3 DNA reads as TGTGCCAGCTCACCACCAGCGGGGGGGCTATTGGAGACCCAGTACTTC. Full variable domain (outside the CDR3, taken from reference TRBV18 and TRBJ2-5): NAGVMQNPRHLVRRRGQEARLRCSPMKGHSHVYWYRQLPEEGLKFMVYLQKENIIDESGMPKERFSAEFPKEGPSILRIQQVVRGDSAAYFCASSPPAGGLLETQYFGPGTRLLVL.